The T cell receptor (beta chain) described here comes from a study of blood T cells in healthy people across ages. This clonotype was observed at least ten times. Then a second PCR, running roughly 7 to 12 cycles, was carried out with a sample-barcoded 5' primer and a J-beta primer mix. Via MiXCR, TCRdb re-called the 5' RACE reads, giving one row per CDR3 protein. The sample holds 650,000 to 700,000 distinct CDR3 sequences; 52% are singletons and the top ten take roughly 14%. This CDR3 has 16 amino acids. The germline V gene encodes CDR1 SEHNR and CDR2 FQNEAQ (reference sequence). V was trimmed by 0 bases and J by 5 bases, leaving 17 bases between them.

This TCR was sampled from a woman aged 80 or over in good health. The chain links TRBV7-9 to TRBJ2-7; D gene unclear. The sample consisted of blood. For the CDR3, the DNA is TGTGCCAGCAGCTTAGCGTCGACCTTAGTCGGCGACGAGCAGTACTTC. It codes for CASSLASTLVGDEQYF.